The rows below give T cell receptor beta chains drawn from one sample of a study of shared clonotypes between healthy human individuals. TCRdb keeps only in-frame clones here, not all; method: immunoSEQ multiplex PCR. The sample has roughly 1,500,000 clones, 95% to 99% seen once. The sequenced sample consisted of naive CD4+ T cells sorted from blood. Source of these receptors: a man aged 25 to 40 in good health. Each CDR3 is given without its conserved first and last residue. Fields, in order: V gene, J gene, CDR3 protein.

>TRBV25-1|TRBJ2-6
ASSDPRAPTRNVLT
>TRBV25-1|TRBJ2-1
ASSDYRGLKSSEQF
>TRBV4-1|TRBJ2-1
ASSQETSGRGDEQF
>TRBV15|TRBJ1-1
ATGRDRNTEAF
>TRBV5-4|TRBJ2-3
ASSPAGGVWTDTQY
>TRBV9|TRBJ2-3
ASSVSAGTRVHTQY
>TRBV6-5|TRBJ2-7
ASSPTGTGTYEQY
>TRBV28|TRBJ2-7
ASSLYEQY
>TRBV28|TRBJ1-5
ASSFYGGQGNQPQH
>TRBV4-2|TRBJ1-1
ASSQVGRDGTEAF
>TRBV7-8|TRBJ1-3
ASSLVYSGNTIY
>TRBV28|TRBJ2-1
ASSNVAGSYNEQF
>TRBV19|TRBJ1-1
ASTLYDDEAF